The 20 T cell receptor beta chains listed next were all sequenced from one sample in a study of regulatory T cells in long-lasting Graves disease. Time point meaning: newly diagnosed GD, antithyroid drugs for less than 3 months. Generation of the TCR library employed RNA extracted from PBMCs. Building of the TCR beta libraries involved iRepertoire HTBI primers and Arm-PCR of CDR3 regions. TCRdb used MiXCR to reprocess the multiplex PCR reads, holding one entry per CDR3 protein. This table has 320,000 or so distinct CDR3 sequences, about 18% appearing once. The sequencing used peripheral blood mononuclear cells (PBMCs), collected at new diagnosis, from a patient treated with antithyroid drugs. Receptor source: a female donor with Graves disease.

In the case of this clonotype: A read error is likely here: a far larger clone is one base away. This sequence joins TRBV6-1 and TRBJ1-5; D not certain. V shed 3 bases and J shed 4 bases, with 10 bases lying between them. The germline CDR1 and CDR2 sequences are MNHNS and SASEGT. The CDR3 sequence is 14 residues long. This CDR3 is CASSERAENQPQHF. CDR3 in DNA: TGTGCCAGCAGTGAGAGGGCGGAAAATCAGCCCCAGCATTTT.

This clonotype was seen many times. This rearrangement joins TRBV6-2 or TRBV6-3 to TRBJ2-1; TRBD2 agrees at 12 bases. The CDR3 sequence is 17 residues long. With V trimmed by 5 bases and J by 3 bases, 8 bases remained unmatched. Germline V lookup: CDR1 MNHEY, CDR2 SVGEGT. The CDR3 DNA reads TGTGCCAGCAGTGCGCTTGGACTAGCGGGATTCTACAATGAGCAGTTCTTC. This encodes CASSALGLAGFYNEQFF.

J is TRBJ2-2 and V is TRBV7-9, with 9 nucleotides matching TRBD2. The CDR3 extends over 16 amino acids. The junction had 8 bases not matched to a gene; V was cut back by 4 bases and J by 5 bases. The germline V gene encodes CDR1 SEHNR and CDR2 FQNEAQ (reference sequence). The CDR3 bases are TGTGCCAGCAGCTACAATAGCGGGAGAAAGACCGGGGAGCTGTTTTTT. Protein sequence: CASSYNSGRKTGELFF.

Many counts were recorded for this clonotype. The chain combines TRBV3-1 with TRBJ2-1, with 15 bases matching TRBD2. The CDR3 runs 16 residues. Germline CDR1 and CDR2: LGHDT and YNNKEL (reference sequence). Losses at the gene ends were 4 bases for V and 6 bases for J; bases not matched to a gene: 4. The CDR3 nucleotides are TGTGCCAGCAGCCGATGGACTAGCGGGAGGGGCAATGAGCAGTTCTTC. Encoded protein: CASSRWTSGRGNEQFF.

This clonotype was counted at least ten times. J is TRBJ2-1 and V is TRBV18, with a weak D call TRBD2 (6 bases). The CDR3 covers 14 residues. V gave up 4 bases and J gave up 5 bases, with 12 bases separating them. Germline assignment: CDR1 KGHSH and CDR2 LQKENI. DNA of the CDR3: TGTGCCAGCTCACGCGAGGCGGGGAACAATGAGCAGTTCTTC. Its translation: CASSREAGNNEQFF.

Only a few counts were recorded for this clonotype. V is TRBV4-1 and J is TRBJ1-1; the match to TRBD1 covers 7 bases. V was pared by 4 bases and J by 8 bases, with 4 bases of the junction left unmatched. The CDR3 covers 12 residues. Germline V gives CDR1 MGHRA, CDR2 YSYEKL. The CDR3 DNA sequence: TGCGCCAGCAGCCGCTGGGACAGCGAAGCTTTCTTT. It encodes CASSRWDSEAFF.

This rearrangement joins TRBV4-1 to TRBJ1-1, with no clear D. The CDR3 length is 14 residues. The V gene lost 0 bases and the J gene lost 1 base, with 6 bases spanning the gap. Germline loops: CDR1 MGHRA, CDR2 YSYEKL. DNA for the CDR3: TGCGCCAGCAGCCAAGATTTAGAGAACACTGAAGCTTTCTTT. Protein sequence: CASSQDLENTEAFF.

Ten or more counts support this clonotype. CDR3 bases: TGCGCCAGCAGCTTAAGAGGGGTGAGCACAGATACGCAGTATTTT. Translating gives CASSLRGVSTDTQYF. The V gene is TRBV5-1, the J gene TRBJ2-3; D assignment may be TRBD1 or TRBD2 (5 bases each). Trimming took 2 bases from V and 0 from J, leaving 10 bases between them. This CDR3 comprises 15 residues. The germline V gene has CDR1 SGHRS and CDR2 YFSETQ. The full variable domain, rest sourced from reference TRBV5-1 and TRBJ2-3, is KAGVTQTPRYLIKTRGQQVTLSCSPISGHRSVSWYQQTPGQGLQFLFEYFSETQRNKGNFPGRFSGRQFSNSRSEMNVSTLELGDSALYLCASSLRGVSTDTQYFGPGTRLTVL.

V gene TRBV5-1 combines with J gene TRBJ2-1, with a tentative D call TRBD1 (6 bases). V was pared by 4 bases and J by 0 bases, with 20 bases between. The CDR3 consists of 18 residues. Per germline, CDR1 SGHRS and CDR2 YFSETQ. This chain's CDR3 is CASSPNSWTASSYNEQFF. The CDR3 nucleotides read TGCGCCAGCAGCCCGAACTCTTGGACAGCGAGCTCCTACAATGAGCAGTTCTTC.

As DNA, the CDR3 is TGCGCCAGCAGTGAGTCGAAGGGGATTGTCGGGAGAGACAATGAGCAGTTCTTC. It translates to CASSESKGIVGRDNEQFF. The chain uses TRBV10-2 and TRBJ2-1; tentatively, D is TRBD2 (6 bases). Germline V lookup: CDR1 WSHSY, CDR2 SAAADI. V was trimmed by 0 bases and J by 5 bases, leaving 20 bases between them. CDR3 length equals 18 residues.

Many counts were recorded for this clonotype. The chain combines TRBV7-2 with TRBJ2-7; 10 nucleotides line up with TRBD1. CDR3 length equals 15 residues. Germline trimming cut 2 bases from V and 2 bases from J; bases unmatched to any gene: 3. In germline, CDR1 is SGHTA, CDR2 FQGNSA. The CDR3 sequence is CASSLSGTGAYEQYF. The CDR3 region has the DNA TGTGCCAGCAGCTTATCAGGGACAGGGGCCTACGAGCAGTACTTC.

This clonotype came up many times. This sequence joins TRBV27 and TRBJ2-7; 12 bases fit TRBD2. The CDR3 runs 15 residues. Germline assignment: CDR1 MNHEY and CDR2 SMNVEV (reference sequence). The junction had 7 bases not matched to a gene; V was cut back by 8 bases and J by 2 bases. CDR3 sequence reads: CASRLAGVIPYEQYF. CDR3 DNA: TGTGCCAGCCGACTAGCGGGAGTCATCCCCTACGAGCAGTACTTC.

This clonotype was seen repeatedly, ten times or more. This may arise from a read error, as a much more abundant clone is one base away. The chain is built from TRBV10-3 and TRBJ2-3, with D possibly TRBD1 on 5 matching bases. Germline V gives CDR1 ENHRY, CDR2 SYGVKD. V lost 3 bases and J lost 2, with 6 bases in between. The CDR3 has 13 amino acids. The CDR3 bases are TGTGCCATCAGTGACAGGGACACAGATACGCAGTATTTT. Its translation: CAISDRDTDTQYF.

The rearrangement uses TRBV4-1 and TRBJ2-7; D remains unclear. The ends were cut back, 0 bases at V and 6 bases at J, with 12 bases in the middle. CDR3 size: 14 residues. Germline loops: CDR1 MGHRA, CDR2 YSYEKL. CDR3 amino acids: CASSQECLGREQYF. CDR3 sequence (DNA): TGCGCCAGCAGCCAAGAATGCCTCGGGCGCGAGCAGTACTTC.

This clonotype was counted ten times or more. Here the CDR3 reads CASSQSVGPSYEQYF. The DNA of the CDR3 is TGTGCCAGTAGCCAGAGCGTGGGGCCATCCTACGAGCAGTACTTC. This rearrangement joins TRBV19 to TRBJ2-7; possible D gene TRBD1, 5 bases. CDR3 length: 15 residues. Trimming stripped 6 bases from V and 1 base from J, with 16 bases between. The germline gives CDR1 LNHDA, CDR2 SQIVND (reference sequence).

The chain employs TRBV2 and TRBJ2-7, with 13 bases aligning to TRBD2. The CDR3 length is 16 residues. CDR1 is SNHLY and CDR2 is FYNNEI in the germline V gene. V gave up 3 bases and J gave up 0 bases; unmatched junction bases: 2. The CDR3 region has the DNA TGTGCCAGCAGTGATGGACTAGCGGGAGTCTCCTACGAGCAGTACTTC. Translated: CASSDGLAGVSYEQYF. Full variable domain (outside the CDR3, taken from reference TRBV2 and TRBJ2-7): EPEVTQTPSHQVTQMGQEVILRCVPISNHLYFYWYRQILGQKVEFLVSFYNNEISEKSEIFDDQFSVERPDGSNFTLKIRSTKLEDSAMYFCASSDGLAGVSYEQYFGPGTRLTVT.

This clonotype has at least ten counts. The rearrangement uses TRBV30 and TRBJ2-1, with D perhaps given as TRBD1 or TRBD2 (6 bases each). Trimming pared 2 bases from V and 2 bases from J, leaving 16 bases between. This CDR3 is 16 amino acids long. Germline V gene lookup returns CDR1 GTSNPN and CDR2 SVGIG (reference sequence). CDR3 nucleotide sequence: TGTGCCTGGAGTTCCCGGGGGCAGGGGACCTACAATGAGCAGTTCTTC. As protein: CAWSSRGQGTYNEQFF. Using reference TRBV30 and TRBJ2-1 for the parts outside the CDR3, the full variable domain is SQTIHQWPATLVQPVGSPLSLECTVEGTSNPNLYWYRQAAGRGLQLLFYSVGIGQISSEVPQNLSASRPQDRQFILSSKKLLLSDSGFYLCAWSSRGQGTYNEQFFGPGTRLTVL.

The chain has TRBV12-3 or TRBV12-4 and TRBJ2-5; the match to TRBD2 covers 8 bases. Losses at the gene ends were 0 bases for V and 4 bases for J; bases not matched to a gene: 10. The CDR3 runs 17 residues. CDR3 residues: CASSLALSDLAGETQYF. CDR3 coding DNA: TGTGCCAGCAGTTTAGCCCTATCTGATCTAGCGGGAGAGACCCAGTACTTC.

This clonotype was counted only a few times. A far more abundant clone sits one base away, making this likely a read error. The chain has TRBV11-3 and TRBJ2-1; maybe TRBD1 (5 bases). The J call is in doubt because the DNA end fits TRBJ2-5 better. Germline V gene lookup returns CDR1 SGHNT and CDR2 YENEEA. CDR3 length: 13 amino acids. The CDR3 region is CASARAAHETQYF. The DNA of the CDR3 is TGTGCCAGCGCCAGGGCGGCTCACGAGACCCAGTACTTC.

This clonotype was detected only a few times. The V call is TRBV27, the J call TRBJ2-6; D possibly corresponds to TRBD2 (5 bases). The V gene lost 0 bases and the J gene lost 0 bases, with 9 bases spanning the gap. The CDR3 covers 17 residues. Germline values: CDR1 MNHEY, CDR2 SMNVEV (reference sequence). The CDR3 sequence is CASSLSRGSSGANVLTF. CDR3 nucleotides: TGTGCCAGCAGTTTATCTCGTGGGAGCTCTGGGGCCAACGTCCTGACTTTC.